Below, 28 T cell receptor beta chains from the same sample are listed, as sequenced in a study of a mutant IDH1 vaccine in newly diagnosed glioma listed by TCRdb under 2021. What this sample's time point label stands for: week 47, end of study. Every vaccine dose consisted of 300 ug of a 20-mer mutant IDH1 peptide in Montanide, administered subcutaneously together with topical imiquimod. The antigens of these receptors remain unknown. Library creation used the immunoSEQ multiplex PCR assay. The table comes from immuneACCESS by way of TCRdb, which keeps in-frame sequences with V and J called. Part of the clones is missing from these tables; in studies checked, under half for an unresolved V gene and the rest for unknown reasons. The sample table lists tens of thousands of clones, around 83% of them with a count of one. The ten largest clones capture 3.2% of the sample. Specimen: PBMCs, collected from a glioma patient whose treatment included an IDH1 peptide vaccine. The origin of the receptors is a woman aged 45-65 years with glioma.

CDR3 coding DNA: TGCGCCAGCAGCCAAGATCCATACGGGACCGTCAAACCCTCCTACAATGAGCAGTTCTTC. Encoded protein: CASSQDPYGTVKPSYNEQFF. The rearrangement joins TRBV4-1 to TRBJ2-1; D assignment may be TRBD1 or TRBD2 (5 bases each). The CDR3 is made up of 20 amino acids. V lost 0 bases to trimming and J lost 0 bases, with 21 bases between them. The V gene's germline CDR1 is MGHRA and CDR2 YSYEKL.

The V call is TRBV9, the J call TRBJ2-3; a possible D gene is TRBD2 (6 bases). The CDR3 is made up of 14 amino acids. Germline V gene sequence: CDR1 SGDLS, CDR2 YYNGEE. V dropped 0 bases and J dropped 4 bases, with 9 bases sitting between them. The CDR3 sequence: CASSVDGSADTQYF. The CDR3 coding sequence is TGTGCCAGCAGCGTAGACGGGAGCGCAGATACGCAGTATTTT.

The chain joins TRBV19 to TRBJ2-2; 10 bases line up with TRBD1. V was pared by 3 bases and J by 0 bases, with 1 base of the junction left unmatched. The CDR3 is 16 amino acids. Germline V gives CDR1 LNHDA, CDR2 SQIVND (reference sequence). The DNA of the CDR3 is TGTGCCAGTAGTATGGGACAGGGGTCGAACACCGGGGAGCTGTTTTTT. This translates into CASSMGQGSNTGELFF.

V gene TRBV15 combines with J gene TRBJ1-2; no firm D call. V lost 0 bases, J lost 4 bases, and 12 bases lay in between. The CDR3 extends over 15 amino acids. Per the germline V gene, CDR1 is LNHNV and CDR2 is YYDKDF (reference sequence). CDR3 sequence reads: CATSRDHGNSYGYTF. The CDR3 DNA sequence: TGTGCCACCAGCAGAGATCATGGAAACTCCTATGGCTACACCTTC.

The table lists this clone with a few counts. V is TRBV4-1 and J is TRBJ1-2; maybe TRBD1 (5 bases). CDR1 MGHRA and CDR2 YSYEKL come from the germline V gene. The CDR3 spans 13 residues. V was cut by 7 bases and J by 8 bases, with 17 bases left in between. The CDR3 sequence: CASNHGAGKGYTF. The DNA for the CDR3 is TGCGCCAGCAATCATGGGGCAGGGAAAGGCTACACCTTC.

This clone showed up just once. The J gene is TRBJ1-2, the V gene TRBV6-6; 8 bases are shared with TRBD1. V was pared by 5 bases and J by 5 bases, with 7 bases of the junction left unmatched. This CDR3 region has 14 residues. CDR1 is MNHNY and CDR2 is SVGAGI in the germline V gene (reference sequence). The CDR3 sequence is CASSAAGGPYGYTF. CDR3 nucleotide sequence: TGTGCCAGCAGTGCGGCAGGGGGCCCTTATGGCTACACCTTC.

The V and J genes are TRBV4-2 and TRBJ2-3; the D is unclear. The germline V and J ends were trimmed by 0 bases and 3 bases, with 19 bases remaining between them. The germline CDR1 and CDR2 sequences are LGHNA and YNFKEQ. The CDR3 covers 18 residues. In nucleotides, the CDR3 is TGTGCCAGCAGCCAAGATTATGGGCACCCGAAGGAGACAGATACGCAGTATTTT. Its protein is CASSQDYGHPKETDTQYF.

The chain employs TRBV12-1 and TRBJ2-7; the D call in the table, TRBD2, was not verified against the DNA. TRBV12-1 is a pseudogene. The CDR3 is 14 amino acids. The CDR3 DNA reads as TGTGCCAGCAGCTTTATAGCGGGCGACTACGAGCAGTACTTC. Its protein is CASSFIAGDYEQYF.

This clone was detected only a few times. The chain has TRBV5-4 and TRBJ1-2, with D hard to call. The germline gives CDR1 SGHNT, CDR2 YYREEE (reference sequence). V shed 0 bases and J shed 4 bases, with 7 bases lying between them. The CDR3 runs to 13 residues. The CDR3 sequence is CASSLEGPYGYTF. The CDR3 DNA reads as TGTGCCAGCAGCTTGGAGGGTCCCTATGGCTACACCTTC.

The DNA of the CDR3 is TGTGCCAGCAGGGCGGGACAGCTGAACACTGAAGCTTTCTTT. Amino acid sequence: CASRAGQLNTEAFF. The chain couples TRBV6-1 to TRBJ1-1, with 7 bases aligning to TRBD1. This CDR3 spans 14 amino acids. Germline lookup yields CDR1 MNHNS and CDR2 SASEGT. V dropped 6 bases and J dropped 0; count of bases not matched to a gene: 4.

The rearrangement uses TRBV29-1 and TRBJ2-5; no clear D gene. Trimming left V 7 bases short and J 5 bases short, with 5 bases between. The germline CDR1 and CDR2 sequences are SQVTM and ANQGSEA. This CDR3 has 9 residues. The CDR3 spells CSAGETQYF. The CDR3 coding sequence is TGCAGCGCCGGGGAGACCCAGTACTTC. The variable domain in full, completed from reference TRBV29-1 and TRBJ2-5, reads SAVISQKPSRDICQRGTSLTIQCQVDSQVTMMFWYRQQPGQSLTLIATANQGSEATYESGFVIDKFPISRPNLTFSTLTVSNMSPEDSSIYLCSAGETQYFGPGTRLLVL.

This chain joins TRBV19 and TRBJ2-7; the D gene is possibly TRBD2 (6 bases). Deletions cut 7 bases from V and 3 bases from J, with 10 bases between. The CDR3 sequence is 12 residues long. Germline CDR1 LNHDA, CDR2 SQIVND (reference sequence). The CDR3 loop reads CASTQEGYEQYF. The CDR3 DNA reads TGTGCCAGTACCCAGGAGGGCTACGAGCAGTACTTC.

The gene calls are TRBV7-3 and TRBJ1-6; D might be TRBD1 (5 bases). Per germline, CDR1 SGHTA and CDR2 FQGTGA. Deletions cut 4 bases from V and 7 bases from J, with 14 bases between. There are 15 residues in the CDR3. CDR3 residues: CASSSSGGVNSPLHF. The CDR3 nucleotides are TGTGCCAGCAGCTCCAGCGGGGGAGTGAATTCACCCCTCCACTTT.

The chain joins TRBV9 to TRBJ2-7; possibly TRBD1 for D (5 bases). CDR1 SGDLS and CDR2 YYNGEE come from the germline V gene. The germline V and J ends were trimmed by 0 bases and 6 bases, with 13 bases remaining between them. The length of the CDR3 is 14 residues. The chain's CDR3 is CASSVGQTPSEQYF. DNA of the CDR3: TGTGCCAGCAGCGTAGGACAGACCCCCAGCGAGCAGTACTTC.

As regards this clone: Sequence at one end of the junction differs from germline and may be a read error. This rearrangement joins TRBV7-7 to TRBJ2-5, with unresolved D. CDR3 length equals 13 residues. Germline CDR1 and CDR2: SSHAT and FNYEAQ (reference sequence). The CDR3 DNA is TGTGCTAGCAGCCCCGGTGTCCGGGAGACCCAGTACTTC. Translation gives CASSPGVRETQYF.

The rearrangement joins TRBV7-2 to TRBJ1-2, with D possibly matching TRBD1 (6 bases). The CDR3 consists of 13 residues. CDR1 and CDR2 (germline): SGHTA, FQGNSA. Trimming took off 2 bases at V and 4 bases at J, with 8 bases between the two ends. The CDR3 region is CASSLQGSYGYTF. As DNA, the CDR3 is TGTGCCAGCAGCTTACAGGGGAGCTATGGCTACACCTTC.

V gene TRBV19 combines with J gene TRBJ2-7; D call uncertain. This CDR3 is 11 amino acids long. Deletions cut 10 bases from V and 3 bases from J, with 10 bases between. In germline, CDR1 is LNHDA, CDR2 SQIVND (reference sequence). CDR3 sequence reads: CATDTGYEQYF. The CDR3 region has the DNA TGTGCCACCGACACGGGCTACGAGCAGTACTTC. The full variable domain, rest sourced from reference TRBV19 and TRBJ2-7, is DGGITQSPKYLFRKEGQNVTLSCEQNLNHDAMYWYRQDPGQGLRLIYYSQIVNDFQKGDIAEGYSVSREKKESFPLTVTSAQKNPTAFYLCATDTGYEQYFGPGTRLTVT.

This clone was observed once. The chain recombines TRBV11-2 with TRBJ2-5; 7 bases are a match to TRBD1. The better agreement between TRBJ2-7 and the DNA end casts doubt on the J call. Per the germline V gene, CDR1 is SGHAT and CDR2 is FQNNGV. The CDR3 extends over 13 amino acids. This CDR3 is CASSSGQVYEQYF. The DNA for the CDR3 is TGTGCCAGCAGCTCAGGACAGGTCTACGAGCAGTACTTC.

This chain joins TRBV7-2 and TRBJ1-2; 11 bases align to TRBD1. Germline assignment: CDR1 SGHTA and CDR2 FQGNSA. CDR3 length: 15 residues. V shed 1 base, J shed 8 bases, and the junction held 6 bases outside the gene matches. CDR3 nucleotides: TGTGCCAGCAGCTTAGGGACAGGGGGCGCTCGGGGCTACACCTTC. This encodes CASSLGTGGARGYTF. The whole variable domain, filled in from reference TRBV7-2 and TRBJ1-2, reads GAGVSQSPSNKVTEKGKDVELRCDPISGHTALYWYRQSLGQGLEFLIYFQGNSAPDKSGLPSDRFSAERTGGSVSTLTIQRTQQEDSAVYLCASSLGTGGARGYTFGSGTRLTVV.

The chain has TRBV2 and TRBJ2-3, with 7 bases that match TRBD1. CDR1 SNHLY and CDR2 FYNNEI come from the germline V gene. CDR3 length: 13 residues. V was clipped by 5 bases and J by 8 bases; unmatched bases: 7. CDR3 in DNA: TGTGCCAGCAGTTCAGGGGGTTGGGCTACGCAGTATTTT. Protein sequence: CASSSGGWATQYF.

CDR3 nucleotides: TGTGCCAGTACCCTGGGACAGAACTACGAGCAGTACTTC. This codes for CASTLGQNYEQYF. The chain links TRBV6-1 to TRBJ2-7; 7 positions agree with TRBD1. Germline trimming cut 9 bases from V and 3 bases from J; bases unmatched to any gene: 8. Germline loops: CDR1 MNHNS, CDR2 SASEGT. The CDR3 has 13 amino acids.

This sequence joins TRBV5-1 and TRBJ1-2; D is unresolved. This CDR3 has 14 residues. V gave up 0 bases and J gave up 3 bases, with 9 bases separating them. Germline CDR1 SGHRS, CDR2 YFSETQ. CDR3 sequence (DNA): TGCGCCAGCAGCTTGGTAGGTAACGACTATGGCTACACCTTC. Its translation: CASSLVGNDYGYTF.

V is TRBV5-4 and J is TRBJ2-7; TRBD2 matches 12 bases. V trimming: 2 bases; J trimming: 11 bases; junction bases outside the gene matches: 5. The CDR3 contains 13 residues. CDR1 and CDR2 (germline): SGHNT, YYREEE (reference sequence). CDR3 nucleotide sequence: TGTGCCAGCAGCTTTACTAGCGGGGGGATTAAGTACTTC. It encodes CASSFTSGGIKYF.

This chain's CDR3 is CASSRDGLYEQYF. CDR3 coding DNA: TGTGCCAGCAGCCGGGACGGACTCTACGAGCAGTACTTC. V gene TRBV11-2 combines with J gene TRBJ2-7, with D possibly called TRBD1 or TRBD2 (5 bases each). CDR3 length: 13 residues. Germline CDR1 reads SGHAT; CDR2 reads FQNNGV. Trimming removed 5 bases from V and 3 bases from J, with 11 bases in between.

The sample holds a few counts of this clone. The chain uses TRBV29-1 and TRBJ2-7; D is ambiguous. Germline V gives CDR1 SQVTM, CDR2 ANQGSEA. There are 12 residues in the CDR3. V was pared by 4 bases and J by 0 bases, with 7 bases between. In nucleotides, the CDR3 is TGCAGCGTTGGGCAGTTCTCCTACGAGCAGTACTTC. Amino acid sequence: CSVGQFSYEQYF.

The chain carries TRBV4-2 and TRBJ2-2, with 10 bases aligning to TRBD2. CDR3 length: 17 amino acids. Germline V gene sequence: CDR1 LGHNA, CDR2 YNFKEQ. V was clipped by 4 bases and J by 5 bases; unmatched bases: 10. CDR3 nucleotide sequence: TGTGCCAGCAGCCTAAAACCCCTAGCGGGGGAGACCGGGGAGCTGTTTTTT. Its protein product is CASSLKPLAGETGELFF.

The gene calls are TRBV7-2 and TRBJ1-2; possible D gene TRBD1, 5 bases. In germline, CDR1 is SGHTA, CDR2 FQGNSA. V gave up 5 bases and J gave up 4 bases, with 14 bases separating them. This CDR3 contains 14 residues. In nucleotides, the CDR3 is TGTGCCAGCAGCGCCGGGCAGGGCGGCTATGGCTACACCTTC. Its protein is CASSAGQGGYGYTF.

The chain employs TRBV4-2 and TRBJ1-5, with 7 bases fitting TRBD1. Germline CDR1 and CDR2: LGHNA and YNFKEQ. The CDR3 totals 17 residues. Trimming removed 1 base from V and 7 bases from J; junction bases left unmatched: 13. In DNA, the CDR3 is TGTGCCAGCAGCCAAGGGAACCAGCAGGGGGGAGGACAGCCCCAGCATTTT. Its translation: CASSQGNQQGGGQPQHF.